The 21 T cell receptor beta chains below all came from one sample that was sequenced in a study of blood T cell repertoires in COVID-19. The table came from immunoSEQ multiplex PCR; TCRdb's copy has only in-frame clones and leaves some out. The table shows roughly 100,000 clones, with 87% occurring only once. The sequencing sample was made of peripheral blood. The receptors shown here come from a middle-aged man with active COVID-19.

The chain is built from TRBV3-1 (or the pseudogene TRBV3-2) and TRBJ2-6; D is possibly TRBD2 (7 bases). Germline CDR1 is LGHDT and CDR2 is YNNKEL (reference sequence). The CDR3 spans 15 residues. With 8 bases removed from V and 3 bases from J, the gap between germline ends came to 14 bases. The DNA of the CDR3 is TGTGCCAGCCCGGGGGGCGCGTGTGGGGCCAACGTCCTGACTTTC. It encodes CASPGGACGANVLTF.

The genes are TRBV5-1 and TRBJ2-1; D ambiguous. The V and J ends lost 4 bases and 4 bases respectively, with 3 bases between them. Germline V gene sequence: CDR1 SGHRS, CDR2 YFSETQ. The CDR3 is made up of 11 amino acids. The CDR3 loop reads CASSIYNEQFF. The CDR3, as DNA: TGCGCCAGCAGCATATACAATGAGCAGTTCTTC.

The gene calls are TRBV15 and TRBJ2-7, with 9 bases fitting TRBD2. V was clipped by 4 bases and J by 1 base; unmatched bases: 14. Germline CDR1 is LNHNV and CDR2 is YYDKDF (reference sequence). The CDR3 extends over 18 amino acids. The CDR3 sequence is CATSITGTSLSFSYEQYF. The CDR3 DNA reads TGTGCCACCAGCATAACCGGGACTAGCCTTTCCTTTTCCTACGAGCAGTACTTC.

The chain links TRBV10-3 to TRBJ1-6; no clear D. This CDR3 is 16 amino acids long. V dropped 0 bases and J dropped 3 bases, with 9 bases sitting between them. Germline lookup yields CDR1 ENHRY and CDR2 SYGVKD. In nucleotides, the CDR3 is TGTGCCATCAGTGAGTCGGAGGCTTTCTATAATTCACCCCTCCACTTT. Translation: CAISESEAFYNSPLHF.

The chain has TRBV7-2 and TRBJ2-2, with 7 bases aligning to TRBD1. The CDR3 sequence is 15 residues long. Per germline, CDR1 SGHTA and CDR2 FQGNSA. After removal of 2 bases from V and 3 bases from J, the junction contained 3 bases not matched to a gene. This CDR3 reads CASSLMGQYTGELFF. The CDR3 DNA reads TGTGCCAGCAGCTTAATGGGACAGTACACCGGGGAGCTGTTTTTT.

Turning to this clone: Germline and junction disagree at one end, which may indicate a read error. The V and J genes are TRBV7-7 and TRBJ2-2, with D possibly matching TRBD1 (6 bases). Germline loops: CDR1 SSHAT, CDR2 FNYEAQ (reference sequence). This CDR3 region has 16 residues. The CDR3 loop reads CASSLVSGVNTGELFF. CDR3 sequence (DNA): TGTGCTAGCAGCTTGGTTTCAGGGGTAAACACCGGGGAGCTGTTTTTT.

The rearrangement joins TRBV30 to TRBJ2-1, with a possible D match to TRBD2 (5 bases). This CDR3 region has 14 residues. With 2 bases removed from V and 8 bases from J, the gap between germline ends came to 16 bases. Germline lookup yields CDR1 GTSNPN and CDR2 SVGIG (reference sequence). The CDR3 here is CAWSRAGGSDEQFF. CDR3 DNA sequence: TGTGCCTGGAGTAGGGCGGGTGGGTCGGATGAGCAGTTCTTC.

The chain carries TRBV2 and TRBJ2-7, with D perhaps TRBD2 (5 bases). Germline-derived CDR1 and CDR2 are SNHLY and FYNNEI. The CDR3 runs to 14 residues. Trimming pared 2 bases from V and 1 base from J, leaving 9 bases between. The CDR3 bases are TGTGCCAGCAGTGAAAGGACTCTTTCCTACGAGCAGTACTTC. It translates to CASSERTLSYEQYF.

In DNA, the CDR3 is TGTGCCAGCAGTTACGGGGGGACAGACTCCGAGCAGTACTTC. It specifies CASSYGGTDSEQYF. This chain connects TRBV6-6 to TRBJ2-7, with D maybe TRBD1 (7 bases). This CDR3 is 14 amino acids long. The V and J ends lost 2 bases and 6 bases respectively, with 14 bases between them. CDR1 MNHNY and CDR2 SVGAGI come from the germline V gene (reference sequence).

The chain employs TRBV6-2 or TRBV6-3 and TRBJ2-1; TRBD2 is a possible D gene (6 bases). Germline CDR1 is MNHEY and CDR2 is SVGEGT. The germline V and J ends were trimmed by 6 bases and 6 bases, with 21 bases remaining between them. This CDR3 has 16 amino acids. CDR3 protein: CASSRASRTIFNEQFF. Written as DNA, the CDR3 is TGTGCCAGCAGCCGAGCAAGCAGGACTATCTTCAATGAGCAGTTCTTC.

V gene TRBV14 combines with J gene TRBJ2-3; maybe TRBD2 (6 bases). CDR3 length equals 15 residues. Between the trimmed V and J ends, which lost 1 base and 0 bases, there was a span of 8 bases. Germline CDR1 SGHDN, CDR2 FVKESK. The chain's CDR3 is CASSQVGGSTDTQYF. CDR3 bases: TGTGCCAGCAGCCAAGTGGGGGGAAGCACAGATACGCAGTATTTT.

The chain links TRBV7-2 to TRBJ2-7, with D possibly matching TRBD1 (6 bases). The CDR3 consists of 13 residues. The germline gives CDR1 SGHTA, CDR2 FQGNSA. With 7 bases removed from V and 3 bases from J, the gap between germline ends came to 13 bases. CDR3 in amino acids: CASTFGQHYEQYF. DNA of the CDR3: TGTGCCAGCACCTTCGGACAGCACTACGAGCAGTACTTC.

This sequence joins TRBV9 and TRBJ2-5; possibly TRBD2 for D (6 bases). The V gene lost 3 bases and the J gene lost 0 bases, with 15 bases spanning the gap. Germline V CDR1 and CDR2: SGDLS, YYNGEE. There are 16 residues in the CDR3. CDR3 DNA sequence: TGTGCCAGCAGCGGACCGGGACTTCTGTACCAAGAGACCCAGTACTTC. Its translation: CASSGPGLLYQETQYF.

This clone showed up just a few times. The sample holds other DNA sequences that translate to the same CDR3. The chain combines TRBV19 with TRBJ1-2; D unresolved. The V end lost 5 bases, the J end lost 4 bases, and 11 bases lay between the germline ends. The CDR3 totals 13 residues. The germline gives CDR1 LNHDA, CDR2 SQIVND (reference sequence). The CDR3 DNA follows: TGTGCCAGTAGTCCCGATCGCGCCTATGGCTACACCTTC. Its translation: CASSPDRAYGYTF.

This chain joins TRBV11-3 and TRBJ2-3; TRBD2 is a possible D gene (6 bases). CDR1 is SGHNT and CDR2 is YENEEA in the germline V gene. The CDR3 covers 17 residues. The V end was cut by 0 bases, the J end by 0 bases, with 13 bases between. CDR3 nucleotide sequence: TGTGCCAGCAGCTTAGATGGGACTTCTCCTAGCACAGATACGCAGTATTTT. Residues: CASSLDGTSPSTDTQYF.

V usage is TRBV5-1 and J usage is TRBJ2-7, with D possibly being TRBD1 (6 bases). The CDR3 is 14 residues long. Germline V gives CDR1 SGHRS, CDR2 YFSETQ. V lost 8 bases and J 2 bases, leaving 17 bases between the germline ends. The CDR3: CARGRGTAPYEQYF. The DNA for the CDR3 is TGCGCCAGGGGAAGGGGGACGGCGCCCTACGAGCAGTACTTC.

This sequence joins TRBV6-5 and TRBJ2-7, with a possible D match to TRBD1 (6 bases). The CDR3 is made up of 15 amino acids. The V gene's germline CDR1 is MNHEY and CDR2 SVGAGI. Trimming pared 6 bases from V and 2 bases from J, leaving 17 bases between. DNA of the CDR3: TGTGCCAGCAGGCGCACGAGGACAGCACCCTACGAGCAGTACTTC. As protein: CASRRTRTAPYEQYF.

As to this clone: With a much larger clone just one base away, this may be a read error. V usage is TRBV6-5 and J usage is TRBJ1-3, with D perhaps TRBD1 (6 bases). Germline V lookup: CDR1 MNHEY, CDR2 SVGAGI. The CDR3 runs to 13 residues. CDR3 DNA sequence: TGTGTCAGCAGGGGAGGTGGCGAAAACACCATATATTTT. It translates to CVSRGGGENTIYF.

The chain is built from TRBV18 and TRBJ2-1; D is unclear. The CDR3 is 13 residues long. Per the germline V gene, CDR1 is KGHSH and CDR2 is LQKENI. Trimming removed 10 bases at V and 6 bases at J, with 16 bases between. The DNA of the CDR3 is TGTGCCACCCTACGGAATCGCGGCAATGAGCAGTTCTTC. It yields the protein CATLRNRGNEQFF.

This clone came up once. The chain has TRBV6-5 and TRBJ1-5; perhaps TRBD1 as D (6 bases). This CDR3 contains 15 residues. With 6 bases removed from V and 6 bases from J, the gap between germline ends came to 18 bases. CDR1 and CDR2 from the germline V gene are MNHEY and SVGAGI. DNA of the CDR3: TGTGCCAGCAGGTCTGGACAGTCATTTGGTCAGCCCCAGCATTTT. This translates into CASRSGQSFGQPQHF.

The CDR3 is CASSLVGGVDQPQHF. The DNA of the CDR3 is TGTGCCAGCAGCTTAGTTGGAGGGGTGGATCAGCCCCAGCATTTT. The chain recombines TRBV7-2 with TRBJ1-5, with TRBD1 as a possible D gene (5 bases). V dropped 1 base and J dropped 5 bases, with 12 bases sitting between them. CDR3 length: 15 residues. From germline, CDR1 is SGHTA and CDR2 FQGNSA. Full variable domain (outside the CDR3, taken from reference TRBV7-2 and TRBJ1-5): GAGVSQSPSNKVTEKGKDVELRCDPISGHTALYWYRQSLGQGLEFLIYFQGNSAPDKSGLPSDRFSAERTGGSVSTLTIQRTQQEDSAVYLCASSLVGGVDQPQHFGDGTRLSIL.